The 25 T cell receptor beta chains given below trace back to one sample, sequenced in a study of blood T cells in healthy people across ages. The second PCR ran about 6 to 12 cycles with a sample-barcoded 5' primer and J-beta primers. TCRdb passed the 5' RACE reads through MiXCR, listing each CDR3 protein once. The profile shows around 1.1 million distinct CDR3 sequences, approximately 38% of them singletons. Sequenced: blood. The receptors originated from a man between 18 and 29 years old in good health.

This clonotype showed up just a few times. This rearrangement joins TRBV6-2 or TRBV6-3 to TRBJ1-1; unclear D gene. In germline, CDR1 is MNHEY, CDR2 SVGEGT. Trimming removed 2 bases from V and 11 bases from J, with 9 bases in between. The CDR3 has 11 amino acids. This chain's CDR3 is CASSYVGKAFF. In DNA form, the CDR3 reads TGTGCCAGCAGTTACGTGGGAAAGGCTTTCTTT.

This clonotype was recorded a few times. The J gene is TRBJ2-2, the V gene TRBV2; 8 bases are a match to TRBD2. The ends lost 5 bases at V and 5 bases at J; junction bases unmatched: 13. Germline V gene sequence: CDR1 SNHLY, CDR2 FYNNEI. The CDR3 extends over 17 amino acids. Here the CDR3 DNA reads TGTGCCAGCAGTCCCCAGCGGGGGTACTCGAGGACCGGGGAGCTGTTTTTT. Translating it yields CASSPQRGYSRTGELFF.

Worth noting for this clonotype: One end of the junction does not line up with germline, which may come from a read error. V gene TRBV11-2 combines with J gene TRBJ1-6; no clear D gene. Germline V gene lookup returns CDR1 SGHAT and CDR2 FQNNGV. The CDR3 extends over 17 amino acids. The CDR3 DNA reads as TGTGCCAGCAGCTTAGAAGGAGGTCGGACGGATAATTCACCCCTCTACTTT. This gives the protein CASSLEGGRTDNSPLYF. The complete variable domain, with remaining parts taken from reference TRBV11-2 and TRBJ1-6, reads EAGVAQSPRYKIIEKRQSVAFWCNPISGHATLYWYQQILGQGPKLLIQFQNNGVVDDSQLPKDRFSAERLKGVDSTLKIQPAKLEDSAVYLCASSLEGGRTDNSPLYFGNGTRLTVT.

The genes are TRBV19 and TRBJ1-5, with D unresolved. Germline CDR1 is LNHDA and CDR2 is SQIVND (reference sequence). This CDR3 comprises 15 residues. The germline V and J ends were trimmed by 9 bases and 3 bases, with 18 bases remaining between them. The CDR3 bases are TGTGCCAGCCGCCAATGGTGGGGTTTCAATCAGCCCCAGCATTTT. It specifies CASRQWWGFNQPQHF.

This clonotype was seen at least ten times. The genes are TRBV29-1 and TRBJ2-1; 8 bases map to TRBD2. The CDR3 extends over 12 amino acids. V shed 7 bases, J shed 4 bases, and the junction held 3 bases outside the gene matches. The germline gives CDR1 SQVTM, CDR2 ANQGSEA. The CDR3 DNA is TGCAGCGCGGGGGGGGGTTACAATGAGCAGTTCTTC. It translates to CSAGGGYNEQFF.

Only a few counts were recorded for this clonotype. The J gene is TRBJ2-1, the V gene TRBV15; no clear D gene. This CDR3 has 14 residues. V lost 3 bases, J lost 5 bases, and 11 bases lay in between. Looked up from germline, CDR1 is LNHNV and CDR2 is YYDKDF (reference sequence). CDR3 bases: TGTGCCACCAGCAGGCACCTGGCGGACAATGAGCAGTTCTTC. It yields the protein CATSRHLADNEQFF.

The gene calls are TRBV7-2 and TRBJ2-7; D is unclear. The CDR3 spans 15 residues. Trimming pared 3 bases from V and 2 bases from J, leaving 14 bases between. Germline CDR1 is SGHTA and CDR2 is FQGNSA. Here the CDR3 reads CASSFAQSLTYEQYF. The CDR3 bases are TGTGCCAGCAGCTTTGCCCAGAGTCTAACCTACGAGCAGTACTTC.

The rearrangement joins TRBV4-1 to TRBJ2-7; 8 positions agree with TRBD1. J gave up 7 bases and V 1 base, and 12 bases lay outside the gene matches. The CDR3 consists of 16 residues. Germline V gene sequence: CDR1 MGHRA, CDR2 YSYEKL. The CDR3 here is CASSQASGQGKNEQYF. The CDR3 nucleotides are TGCGCCAGCAGCCAAGCTTCCGGACAGGGAAAGAATGAGCAGTACTTC.

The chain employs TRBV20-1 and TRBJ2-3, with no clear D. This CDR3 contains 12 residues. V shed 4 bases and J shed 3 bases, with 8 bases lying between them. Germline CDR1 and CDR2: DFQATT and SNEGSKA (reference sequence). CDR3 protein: CSANGVTDTQYF. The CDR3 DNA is TGCAGTGCTAATGGAGTAACAGATACGCAGTATTTT.

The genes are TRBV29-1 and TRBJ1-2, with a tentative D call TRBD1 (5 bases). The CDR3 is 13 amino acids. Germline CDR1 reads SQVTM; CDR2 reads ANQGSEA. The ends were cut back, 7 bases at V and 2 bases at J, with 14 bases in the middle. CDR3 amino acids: CSALPTGNYGYTF. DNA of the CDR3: TGCAGCGCCCTCCCAACAGGAAACTATGGCTACACCTTC.

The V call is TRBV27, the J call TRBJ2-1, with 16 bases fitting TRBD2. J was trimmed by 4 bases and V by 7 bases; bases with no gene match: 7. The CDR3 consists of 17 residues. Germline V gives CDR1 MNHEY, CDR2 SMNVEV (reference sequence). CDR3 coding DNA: TGTGCCAGCACCCCCGGGACTAGCGGGGGGGTATACAATGAGCAGTTCTTC. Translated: CASTPGTSGGVYNEQFF.

CDR3 loop: CSVLGAGREKLFF. The DNA for the CDR3 is TGCAGCGTCCTAGGGGCTGGGAGGGAAAAACTGTTTTTT. The chain employs TRBV29-1 and TRBJ1-4; D is possibly TRBD1 (5 bases). CDR1 is SQVTM, CDR2 ANQGSEA, per germline. The CDR3 is 13 residues long. Trimming removed 6 bases at V and 8 bases at J, with 16 bases between.

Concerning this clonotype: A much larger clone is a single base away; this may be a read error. CDR3: CAISEDMTYEQFF. The DNA of the CDR3 is TGTGCCATCAGTGAAGATATGACCTACGAGCAGTTCTTC. The rearrangement uses TRBV10-3 and TRBJ2-1; no clear D gene. V was clipped by 3 bases and J by 10 bases, with 13 bases between them. Germline CDR1 is ENHRY and CDR2 is SYGVKD. The CDR3 has 13 residues.

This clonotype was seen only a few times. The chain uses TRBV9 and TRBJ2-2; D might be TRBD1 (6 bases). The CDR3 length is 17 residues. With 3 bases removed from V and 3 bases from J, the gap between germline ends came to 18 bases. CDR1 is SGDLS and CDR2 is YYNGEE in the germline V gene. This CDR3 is CASSGGFTDRHTGELFF. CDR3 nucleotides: TGTGCCAGCAGCGGCGGCTTTACGGACAGACACACCGGGGAGCTGTTTTTT.

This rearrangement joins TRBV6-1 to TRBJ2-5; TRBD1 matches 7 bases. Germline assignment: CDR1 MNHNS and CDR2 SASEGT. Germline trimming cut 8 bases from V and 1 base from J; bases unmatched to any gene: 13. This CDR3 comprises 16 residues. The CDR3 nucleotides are TGTGCCAGCCCCCAGGGGACAGCCACGACCCAAGAGACCCAGTACTTC. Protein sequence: CASPQGTATTQETQYF.

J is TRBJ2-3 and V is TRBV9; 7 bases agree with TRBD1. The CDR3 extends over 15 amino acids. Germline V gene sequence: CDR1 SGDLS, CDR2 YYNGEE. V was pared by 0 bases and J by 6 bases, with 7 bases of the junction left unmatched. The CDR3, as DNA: TGTGCCAGCAGCGTAGGGACAGGTTATTCGGATACGCAGTATTTT. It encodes CASSVGTGYSDTQYF. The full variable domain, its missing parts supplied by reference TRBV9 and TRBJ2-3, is DSGVTQTPKHLITATGQRVTLRCSPRSGDLSVYWYQQSLDQGLQFLIQYYNGEERAKGNILERFSAQQFPDLHSELNLSSLELGDSALYFCASSVGTGYSDTQYFGPGTRLTVL.

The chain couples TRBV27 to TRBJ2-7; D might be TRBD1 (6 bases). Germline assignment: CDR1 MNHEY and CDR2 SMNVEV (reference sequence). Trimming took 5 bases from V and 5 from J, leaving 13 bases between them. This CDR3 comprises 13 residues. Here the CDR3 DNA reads TGTGCCAGCAGTGTGGGGGCTCGCAACGAGCAGTACTTC. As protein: CASSVGARNEQYF.

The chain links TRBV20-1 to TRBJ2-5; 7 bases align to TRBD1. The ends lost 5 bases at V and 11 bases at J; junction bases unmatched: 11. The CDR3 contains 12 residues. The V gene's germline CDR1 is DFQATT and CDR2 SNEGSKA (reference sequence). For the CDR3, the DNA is TGCAGTGCTGTAGGGGGCGTTCAGGAGCAGTACTTC. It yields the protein CSAVGGVQEQYF.

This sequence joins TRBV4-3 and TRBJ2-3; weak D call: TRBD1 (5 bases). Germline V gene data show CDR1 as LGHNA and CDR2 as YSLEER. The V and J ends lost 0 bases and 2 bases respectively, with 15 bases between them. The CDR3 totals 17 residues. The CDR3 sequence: CASSQDVSGAATDTQYF. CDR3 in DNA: TGCGCCAGCAGCCAAGATGTAAGTGGGGCCGCCACAGATACGCAGTATTTT.

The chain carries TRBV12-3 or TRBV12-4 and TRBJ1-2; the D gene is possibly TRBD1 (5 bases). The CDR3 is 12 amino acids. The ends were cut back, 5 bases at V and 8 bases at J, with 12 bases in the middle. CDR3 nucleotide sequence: TGTGCCAGCAGTAAATCAGGGTTCGGCTACACCTTC. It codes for CASSKSGFGYTF.

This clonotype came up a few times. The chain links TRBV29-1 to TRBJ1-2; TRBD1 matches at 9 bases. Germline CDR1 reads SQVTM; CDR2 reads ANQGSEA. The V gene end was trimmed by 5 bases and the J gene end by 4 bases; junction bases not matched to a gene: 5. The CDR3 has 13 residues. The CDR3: CSVPQGASYGYTF. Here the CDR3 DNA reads TGCAGCGTTCCACAGGGGGCCAGCTATGGCTACACCTTC.

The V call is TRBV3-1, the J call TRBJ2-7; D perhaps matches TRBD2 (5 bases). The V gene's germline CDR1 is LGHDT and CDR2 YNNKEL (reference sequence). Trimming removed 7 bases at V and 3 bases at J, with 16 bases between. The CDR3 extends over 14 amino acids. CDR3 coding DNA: TGTGCCAGCACCGAGAGGAGAGGGCGCTACGAGCAGTACTTC. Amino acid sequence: CASTERRGRYEQYF.

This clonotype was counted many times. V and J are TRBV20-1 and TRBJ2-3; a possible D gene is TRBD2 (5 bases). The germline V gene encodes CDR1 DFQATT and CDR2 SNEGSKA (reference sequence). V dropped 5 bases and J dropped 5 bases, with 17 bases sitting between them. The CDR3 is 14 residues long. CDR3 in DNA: TGCAGTGCTGCCCCGGGAAGGGCTGGAGATACGCAGTATTTT. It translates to CSAAPGRAGDTQYF.

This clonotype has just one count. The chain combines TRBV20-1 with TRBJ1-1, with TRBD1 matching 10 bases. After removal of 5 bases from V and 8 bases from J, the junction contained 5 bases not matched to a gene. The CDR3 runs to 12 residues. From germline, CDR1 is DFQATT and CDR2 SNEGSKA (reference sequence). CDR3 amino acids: CSALRTGGEAFF. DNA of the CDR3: TGCAGTGCTCTTCGGACAGGGGGGGAAGCTTTCTTT.

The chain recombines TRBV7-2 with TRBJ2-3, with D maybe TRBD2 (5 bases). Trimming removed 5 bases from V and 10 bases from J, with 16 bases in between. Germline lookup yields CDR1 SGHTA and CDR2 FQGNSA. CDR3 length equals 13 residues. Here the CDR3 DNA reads TGTGCCAGCAGCCCCATACAACACGGGGCGCAGTATTTT. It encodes CASSPIQHGAQYF.